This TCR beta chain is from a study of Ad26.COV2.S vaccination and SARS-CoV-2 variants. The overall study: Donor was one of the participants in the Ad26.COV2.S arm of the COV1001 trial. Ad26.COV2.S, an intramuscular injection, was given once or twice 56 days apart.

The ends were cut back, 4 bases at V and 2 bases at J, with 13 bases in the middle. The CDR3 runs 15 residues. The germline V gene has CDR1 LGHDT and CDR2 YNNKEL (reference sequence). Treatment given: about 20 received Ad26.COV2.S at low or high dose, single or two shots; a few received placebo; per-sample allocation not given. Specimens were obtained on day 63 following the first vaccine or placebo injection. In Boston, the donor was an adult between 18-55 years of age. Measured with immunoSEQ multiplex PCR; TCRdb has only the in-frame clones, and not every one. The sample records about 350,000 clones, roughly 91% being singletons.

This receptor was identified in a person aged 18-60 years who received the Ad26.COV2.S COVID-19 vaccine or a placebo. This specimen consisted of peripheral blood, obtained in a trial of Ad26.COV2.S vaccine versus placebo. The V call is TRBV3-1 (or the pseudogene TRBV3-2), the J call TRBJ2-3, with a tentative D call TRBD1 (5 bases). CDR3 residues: CASSPSGSYTDTQYF. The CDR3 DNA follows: TGTGCCAGCAGCCCGTCAGGGTCATACACAGATACGCAGTATTTT.